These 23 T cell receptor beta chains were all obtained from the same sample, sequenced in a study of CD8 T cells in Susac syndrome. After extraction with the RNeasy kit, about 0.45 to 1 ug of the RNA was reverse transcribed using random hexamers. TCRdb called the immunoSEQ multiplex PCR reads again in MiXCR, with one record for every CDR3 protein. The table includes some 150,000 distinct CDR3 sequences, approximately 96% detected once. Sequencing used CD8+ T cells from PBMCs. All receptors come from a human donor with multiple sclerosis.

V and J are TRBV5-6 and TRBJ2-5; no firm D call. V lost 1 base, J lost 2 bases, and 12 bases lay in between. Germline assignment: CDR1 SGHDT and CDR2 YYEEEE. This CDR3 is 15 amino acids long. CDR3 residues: CASSLLTTIQETQYF. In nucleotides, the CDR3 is TGTGCCAGCAGCTTGCTTACAACGATACAAGAGACCCAGTACTTC.

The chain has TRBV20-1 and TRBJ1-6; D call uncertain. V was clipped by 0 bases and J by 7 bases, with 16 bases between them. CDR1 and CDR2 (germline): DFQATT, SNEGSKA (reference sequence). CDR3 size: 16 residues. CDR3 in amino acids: CSARDRRNSWNSPLHF. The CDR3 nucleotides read TGCAGTGCTAGAGACCGGCGGAATTCGTGGAATTCACCCCTCCACTTT.

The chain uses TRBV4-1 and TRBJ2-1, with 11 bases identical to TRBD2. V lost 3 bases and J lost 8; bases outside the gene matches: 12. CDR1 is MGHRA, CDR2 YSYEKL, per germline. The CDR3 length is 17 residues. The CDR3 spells CASSHHPAGSGGDEQFF. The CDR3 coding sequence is TGCGCCAGCAGCCACCACCCCGCGGGTAGCGGGGGGGATGAGCAGTTCTTC.

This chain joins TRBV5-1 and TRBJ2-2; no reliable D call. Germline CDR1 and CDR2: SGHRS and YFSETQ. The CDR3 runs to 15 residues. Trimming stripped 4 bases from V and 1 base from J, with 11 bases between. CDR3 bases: TGCGCCAGCAGCCCGGGCGCAGTGAACACCGGGGAGCTGTTTTTT. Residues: CASSPGAVNTGELFF.

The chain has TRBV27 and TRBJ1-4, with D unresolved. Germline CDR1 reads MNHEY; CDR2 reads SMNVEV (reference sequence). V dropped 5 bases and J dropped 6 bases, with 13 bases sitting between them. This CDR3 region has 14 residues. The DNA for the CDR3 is TGTGCCAGCAGTCCCCTGGGTCTGGATGAAAAACTGTTTTTT. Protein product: CASSPLGLDEKLFF.

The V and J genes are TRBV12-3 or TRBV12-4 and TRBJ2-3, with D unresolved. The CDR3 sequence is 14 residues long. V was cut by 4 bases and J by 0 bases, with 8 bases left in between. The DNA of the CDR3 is TGTGCCAGCAGTTCCCCGACTAGCACAGATACGCAGTATTTT. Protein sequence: CASSSPTSTDTQYF.

CDR3 nucleotides: TGCAGTGCTAGAGGAGACAGGGTATTGGGTCAGCCCCAGCATTTT. This encodes CSARGDRVLGQPQHF. The chain couples TRBV20-1 to TRBJ1-5, with 7 bases lining up with TRBD1. Germline CDR1 DFQATT, CDR2 SNEGSKA (reference sequence). CDR3 length equals 15 residues. The ends lost 1 base at V and 6 bases at J; junction bases unmatched: 9.

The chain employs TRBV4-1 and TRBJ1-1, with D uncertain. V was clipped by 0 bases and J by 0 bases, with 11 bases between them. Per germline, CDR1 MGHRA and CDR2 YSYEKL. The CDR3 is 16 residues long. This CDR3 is CASSQDRATMNTEAFF. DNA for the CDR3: TGCGCCAGCAGCCAAGATCGTGCGACCATGAACACTGAAGCTTTCTTT.

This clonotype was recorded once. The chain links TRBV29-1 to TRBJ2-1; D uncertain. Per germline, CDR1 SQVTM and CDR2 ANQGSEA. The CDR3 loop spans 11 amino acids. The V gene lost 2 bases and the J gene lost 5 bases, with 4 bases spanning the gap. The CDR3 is CSVERDNEQFF. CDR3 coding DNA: TGCAGCGTTGAAAGGGACAATGAGCAGTTCTTC.

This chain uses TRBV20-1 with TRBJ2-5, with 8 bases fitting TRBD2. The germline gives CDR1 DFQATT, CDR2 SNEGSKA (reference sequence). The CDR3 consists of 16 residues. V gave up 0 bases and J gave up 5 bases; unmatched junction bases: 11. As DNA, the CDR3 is TGCAGTGCTAGAGATCAAGAGCGGGGGTCACGGGAGACCCAGTACTTC. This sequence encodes CSARDQERGSRETQYF.

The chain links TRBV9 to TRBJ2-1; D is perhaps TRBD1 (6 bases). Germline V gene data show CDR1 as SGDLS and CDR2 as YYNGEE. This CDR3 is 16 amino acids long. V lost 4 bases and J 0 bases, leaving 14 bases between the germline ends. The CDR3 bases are TGTGCCAGCAGCTCATTAGTAGGGGGCTCCTACAATGAGCAGTTCTTC. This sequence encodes CASSSLVGGSYNEQFF.

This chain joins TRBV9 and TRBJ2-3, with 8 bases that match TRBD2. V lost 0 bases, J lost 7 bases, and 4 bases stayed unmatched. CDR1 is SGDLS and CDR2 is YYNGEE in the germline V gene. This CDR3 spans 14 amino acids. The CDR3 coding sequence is TGTGCCAGCAGCGTAGCGGGGGGGCACAATACGCAGTATTTT. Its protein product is CASSVAGGHNTQYF.

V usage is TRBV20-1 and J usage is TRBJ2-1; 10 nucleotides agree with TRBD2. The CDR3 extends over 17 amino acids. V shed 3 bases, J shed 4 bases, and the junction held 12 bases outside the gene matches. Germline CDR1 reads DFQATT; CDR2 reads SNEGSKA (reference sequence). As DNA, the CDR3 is TGCAGTGCTAGCGGGCTAGCGGGGGCCCTCATGTACAATGAGCAGTTCTTC. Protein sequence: CSASGLAGALMYNEQFF.

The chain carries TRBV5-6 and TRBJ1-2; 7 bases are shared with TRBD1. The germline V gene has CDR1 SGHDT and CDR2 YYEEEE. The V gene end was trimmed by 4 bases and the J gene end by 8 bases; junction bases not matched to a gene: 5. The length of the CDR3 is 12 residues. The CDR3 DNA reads TGTGCCAGCAGCCAGGACAGGATCGGCTACACCTTC. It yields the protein CASSQDRIGYTF.

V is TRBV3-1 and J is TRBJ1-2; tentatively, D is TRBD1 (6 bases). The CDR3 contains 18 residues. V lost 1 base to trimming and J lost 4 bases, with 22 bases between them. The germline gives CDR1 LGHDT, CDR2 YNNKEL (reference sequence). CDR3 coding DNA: TGTGCCAGCAGCCAAGTGGTAAGAACAGGGCAAAGCGGCTATGGCTACACCTTC. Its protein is CASSQVVRTGQSGYGYTF.

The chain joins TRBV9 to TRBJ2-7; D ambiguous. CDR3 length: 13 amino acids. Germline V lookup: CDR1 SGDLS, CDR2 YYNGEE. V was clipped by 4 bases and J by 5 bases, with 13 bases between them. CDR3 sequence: CASSSDFRDEQYF. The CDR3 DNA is TGTGCCAGCAGCTCCGATTTTAGGGACGAGCAGTACTTC.

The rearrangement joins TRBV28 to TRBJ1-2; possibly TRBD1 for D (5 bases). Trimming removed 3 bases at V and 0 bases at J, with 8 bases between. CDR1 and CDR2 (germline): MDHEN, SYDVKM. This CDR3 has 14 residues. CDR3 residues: CASSFRATNYGYTF. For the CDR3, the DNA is TGTGCCAGCAGTTTCAGGGCTACTAACTATGGCTACACCTTC.

The CDR3 nucleotides are TGCAGTGCGCTAGAACAAAGAGAGGACTATGGCTACACCTTC. Translated: CSALEQREDYGYTF. This chain connects TRBV20-1 to TRBJ1-2; the D is unclear. CDR1 DFQATT and CDR2 SNEGSKA come from the germline V gene (reference sequence). V dropped 6 bases and J dropped 3 bases, with 17 bases sitting between them. The CDR3 has 14 residues.

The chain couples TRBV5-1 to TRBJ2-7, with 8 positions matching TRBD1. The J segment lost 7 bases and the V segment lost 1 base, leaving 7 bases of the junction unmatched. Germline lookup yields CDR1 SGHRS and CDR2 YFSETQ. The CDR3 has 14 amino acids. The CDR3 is CASSLTGGSLEQYF. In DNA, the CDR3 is TGCGCCAGCAGCTTGACAGGGGGTTCCTTGGAGCAGTACTTC.

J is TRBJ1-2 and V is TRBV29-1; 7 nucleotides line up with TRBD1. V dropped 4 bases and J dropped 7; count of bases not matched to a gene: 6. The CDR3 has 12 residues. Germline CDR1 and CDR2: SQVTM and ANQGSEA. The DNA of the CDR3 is TGCAGCGTTGGAACAGGGGAGGGTGGCTACACCTTC. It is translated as CSVGTGEGGYTF.

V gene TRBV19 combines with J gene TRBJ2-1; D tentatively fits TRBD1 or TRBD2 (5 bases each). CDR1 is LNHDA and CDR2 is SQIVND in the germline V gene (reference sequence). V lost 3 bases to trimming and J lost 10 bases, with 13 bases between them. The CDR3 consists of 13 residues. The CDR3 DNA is TGTGCCAGTAGTATCGGGGCATCCCAGGAGCAGTTCTTC. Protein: CASSIGASQEQFF.

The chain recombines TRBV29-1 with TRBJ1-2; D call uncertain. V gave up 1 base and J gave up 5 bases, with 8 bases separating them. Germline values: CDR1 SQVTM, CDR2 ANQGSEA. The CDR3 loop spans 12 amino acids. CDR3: CSVEGRVYGYTF. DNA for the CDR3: TGCAGCGTTGAAGGGCGGGTTTATGGCTACACCTTC. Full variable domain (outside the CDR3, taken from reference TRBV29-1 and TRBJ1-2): SAVISQKPSRDICQRGTSLTIQCQVDSQVTMMFWYRQQPGQSLTLIATANQGSEATYESGFVIDKFPISRPNLTFSTLTVSNMSPEDSSIYLCSVEGRVYGYTFGSGTRLTVV.

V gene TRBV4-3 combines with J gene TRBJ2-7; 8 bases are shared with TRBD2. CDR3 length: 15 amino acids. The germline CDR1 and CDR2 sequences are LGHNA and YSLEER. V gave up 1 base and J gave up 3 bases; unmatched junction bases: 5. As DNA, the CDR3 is TGCGCCAGCAGCCAAGGGCGGGGGGCTTTCTACGAGCAGTACTTC. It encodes CASSQGRGAFYEQYF.